This T cell receptor (beta chain) was identified during a study of healthy donors' naive CD4 and CD8 T cells. A linear amplification protocol produced the TCR libraries from roughly 480 ng of total RNA. Each CDR3 protein gets one entry after TCRdb re-called the reads with MiXCR. This table has approximately 200,000 distinct CDR3 sequences, 74% appearing once. In regard to this clonotype: The antigen is unknown. The junction shows a germline mismatch at one end, possibly a read error.

Germline loops: CDR1 SQVTM, CDR2 ANQGSEA. The CDR3 is made up of 12 amino acids. General study results and limits: Roughly 13% of CD4/CD8 propensity variance appeared explained by V, J and CDR3 charge. Reportedly, most V and J gene segments showed naive CD4+ versus CD8+ bias.

Sequencing was performed on naive CD4+ and CD8+ T cells sorted from blood, pooled from several donors. The chain couples TRBV29-1 to TRBJ1-2; 8 nucleotides line up with TRBD1. The receptor comes from a pool of human donors in good health; the sample pools cells from several healthy donors. The CDR3 protein is CSVDRERLGYTF. The CDR3 DNA sequence: TGCAGCGTGGACAGGGAACGGCTTGGCTACACTTTC. Full variable domain (missing parts from reference TRBV29-1 and TRBJ1-2): SAVISQKPSRDICQRGTSLTIQCQVDSQVTMMFWYRQQPGQSLTLIATANQGSEATYESGFVIDKFPISRPNLTFSTLTVSNMSPEDSSIYLCSVDRERLGYTFGSGTRLTVV.